A selection of T cell receptor beta chains follows, all from one sample in a study of siplizumab effects on memory and regulatory T cells. TCRdb keeps only in-frame clones here, not all; method: immunoSEQ multiplex PCR. The sample yields about 100,000 clones, around 90% seen once. Sequenced material: CD4+ T cells sorted from blood. The receptors were gathered from a human donor in good health. The CDR3 runs from the conserved cysteine through the conserved F or W. Each record gives: clone size, D gene, V gene, CDR3 length, J gene, CDR3 protein, CDR3 DNA. The D gene is left open where the match is weak. A clone size is listed for some rows: how often the clone was seen (once, few, many), or a class if it is expanded.

>few|-|TRBV5-1|12|TRBJ1-1
CASSPMGAEAFF
TGCGCCAGCAGCCCAATGGGGGCTGAAGCTTTCTTT
>-|TRBD1|TRBV12-5|14|TRBJ1-4
CASGPGTANEKLFF
TGTGCTAGTGGTCCCGGGACAGCTAATGAAAAACTGTTTTTT
>-|-|TRBV7-2|15|TRBJ2-1
CASSSDKGPWNEQFF
TGTGCCAGCAGCTCAGACAAGGGGCCTTGGAATGAGCAGTTCTTC
>few|-|TRBV4-2|15|TRBJ1-2
CASSQDRGLTYGYTF
TGTGCCAGCAGCCAAGATAGGGGGTTAACCTATGGCTACACCTTC
>-|-|TRBV5-6|15|TRBJ1-1
CASSLAGVLNTEAFF
TGTGCCAGCAGCTTGGCCGGGGTCTTGAACACTGAAGCTTTCTTT
>-|-|TRBV7-6|14|TRBJ2-5
CASSLSGRGETQYF
TGTGCCAGCAGCTTAAGTGGTAGAGGAGAGACCCAGTACTTC
>-|-|TRBV7-6|14|TRBJ2-2
CASSLITERGELFF
TGTGCCAGCAGCTTAATTACTGAACGCGGGGAGCTGTTTTTT
>-|TRBD1|TRBV5-1|15|TRBJ1-2
CASSLTGGQEDGYTF
TGCGCCAGCAGCTTGACAGGGGGGCAGGAAGATGGCTACACCTTC
>-|TRBD2|TRBV5-1|17|TRBJ2-1
CASSWVYGTSGLNEQFF
TGCGCCAGCAGCTGGGTCTACGGGACTAGCGGCCTCAATGAGCAGTTCTTC
>-|TRBD1|TRBV5-8|14|TRBJ2-7
CASSLLTGVYEQYF
TGTGCCAGCAGCTTACTCACAGGGGTCTACGAGCAGTACTTC
>-|-|TRBV5-1|11|TRBJ2-5
CASSIGETQYF
TGCGCCAGCAGCATAGGAGAGACCCAGTACTTC
>once|-|TRBV7-8|14|TRBJ2-3
CASSLGGNTDTQYF
TGTGCCAGCAGCTTAGGCGGGAACACAGATACGCAGTATTTT
>-|TRBD2|TRBV11-2|15|TRBJ2-5
CASSANVAGQETQYF
TGTGCCAGCAGCGCCAACGTAGCGGGACAAGAGACCCAGTACTTC
>-|TRBD2|TRBV7-2|18|TRBJ2-7
CASSLVGLAGATPYEQYF
TGTGCCAGCAGCTTAGTGGGACTAGCGGGGGCAACTCCCTACGAGCAGTACTTC
>once|-|TRBV28|15|TRBJ1-5
CASSYKVHQAQPQHF
TGTGCCAGCAGTTACAAGGTTCACCAGGCGCAGCCCCAGCATTTT
>-|TRBD2|TRBV30|12|TRBJ2-7
CASSGGAYEQYF
TGTGCCTCTAGCGGGGGGGCCTACGAGCAGTACTTC